The 9 T cell receptor beta chains given below trace back to one sample, sequenced in a study of cytomegalovirus exposure and HLA in healthy donors. Data came from immunoSEQ multiplex PCR; TCRdb stores just in-frame clones and leaves some out. Here the sample spans about 100,000 clones, under 85% being singletons. Specimen: PBMCs. Source of these receptors: a woman aged 18-35 years in good health and CMV-seronegative.

This clone was detected a few times. The chain uses TRBV5-4 and TRBJ2-2; D is possibly TRBD2 (5 bases). Germline V gene sequence: CDR1 SGHNT, CDR2 YYREEE (reference sequence). Trimming stripped 0 bases from V and 4 bases from J, with 7 bases between. This CDR3 contains 14 residues. CDR3 nucleotides: TGTGCCAGCAGCTTGGCGGGGAGCACCGGGGAGCTGTTTTTT. The encoded protein is CASSLAGSTGELFF.

The rearrangement uses TRBV4-2 and TRBJ1-1; D perhaps matches TRBD1 (5 bases). The CDR3 length is 15 residues. Looked up from germline, CDR1 is LGHNA and CDR2 is YNFKEQ. With 4 bases removed from V and 0 bases from J, the gap between germline ends came to 12 bases. The CDR3 DNA reads TGTGCCAGCAGCCCCAGACAGAACTTGAACACTGAAGCTTTCTTT. This sequence encodes CASSPRQNLNTEAFF.

The rearrangement links TRBV18 to TRBJ2-2; tentatively, D is TRBD2 (7 bases). CDR1 and CDR2 from the germline V gene are KGHSH and LQKENI. V lost 8 bases, J lost 2 bases, and 12 bases lay in between. This CDR3 has 14 amino acids. CDR3 residues: CASHGGRNTGELFF. In DNA form, the CDR3 reads TGTGCCAGCCACGGGGGGCGTAACACCGGGGAGCTGTTTTTT.

V gene TRBV6-6 combines with J gene TRBJ2-5; D might be TRBD2 (5 bases). Looked up from germline, CDR1 is MNHNY and CDR2 is SVGAGI (reference sequence). Trimming took 5 bases from V and 0 from J, leaving 13 bases between them. CDR3 length equals 15 residues. In DNA, the CDR3 is TGTGCCAGCAGTCCCTTCGAGGGCGACCAAGAGACCCAGTACTTC. Its protein is CASSPFEGDQETQYF.

The chain recombines TRBV7-9 with TRBJ1-6; D is possibly TRBD1 (6 bases). Trimming cost V 4 bases and J 14 bases, with 15 bases left between them. The CDR3 has 13 amino acids. Germline loops: CDR1 SEHNR, CDR2 FQNEAQ (reference sequence). CDR3 DNA: TGTGCCAGCAGCTGGGCAGGGGACGGTACCCTCCACTTT. Its translation: CASSWAGDGTLHF.

The CDR3 DNA reads TGTGCCAGCAGCTTGGAGGGGTATGGCTACACCTTC. It translates to CASSLEGYGYTF. The chain has TRBV5-4 and TRBJ1-2; TRBD1 is a possible D gene (5 bases). The length of the CDR3 is 12 residues. The germline V gene has CDR1 SGHNT and CDR2 YYREEE (reference sequence). With 0 bases removed from V and 5 bases from J, the gap between germline ends came to 5 bases.

The rearrangement uses TRBV9 and TRBJ2-1; 7 bases fit TRBD1. This CDR3 is 15 amino acids long. V lost 3 bases to trimming and J lost 4 bases; unmatched junction nucleotides: 7. From germline, CDR1 is SGDLS and CDR2 YYNGEE. The CDR3 region has the DNA TGTGCCAGCAGCGCCCGGGACAGAGGATACAATGAGCAGTTCTTC. It yields the protein CASSARDRGYNEQFF.

The rearrangement uses TRBV20-1 and TRBJ2-7; D remains ambiguous. The CDR3 is made up of 11 amino acids. CDR1 is DFQATT and CDR2 is SNEGSKA in the germline V gene (reference sequence). The germline V and J ends were trimmed by 0 bases and 10 bases, with 10 bases remaining between them. The CDR3 DNA is TGCAGTGCTAGAGATGTCGAGGCACAGTACTTC. It specifies CSARDVEAQYF.

The V and J genes are TRBV4-1 and TRBJ1-2; D uncertain. V lost 4 bases, J lost 3 bases, and 18 bases lay in between. CDR1 MGHRA and CDR2 YSYEKL come from the germline V gene. There are 16 residues in the CDR3. The CDR3 loop is CASSRQLQEPDYGYTF. The CDR3 DNA is TGCGCCAGCAGCCGCCAGCTTCAGGAACCCGACTATGGCTACACCTTC.